This T cell receptor beta chain stems from a study of blood T cell repertoires in COVID-19. Study at large: Samples of COVID-19 (acute and convalescent) were obtained from the United States, Italy and Spain. In each case, the material was cDNA or gDNA derived from T cells, B-cell-depleted T cells, or PBMCs.

Per the study methods: Amplified reference gene primers provided the basis for estimating nucleated cell counts. Profiling relied on immunoSEQ multiplex PCR, and the TCRdb table lists in-frame clones only, not all of them. Clonal size and the V and J genes are those of that table, whereas D and trimming came from the DNA. This sample has about 26,000 clones, with approximately 85% found just once. While infection was still active, Seattle patients were enrolled and then followed longitudinally. Germline V gives CDR1 SGHRS, CDR2 YFSETQ. The CDR3 is 17 residues long. Trimming took 0 bases from V and 8 from J; bases not matched to a gene: 15.

The source is an elderly woman with COVID-19, enrolled during active disease. Sequencing input: peripheral blood. The genes are TRBV5-1 and TRBJ2-3; TRBD2 matches 7 bases. Written as DNA, the CDR3 is TGCGCCAGCAGCTTGGTCTGGGACGGTATACCGGGGGGTACGCAGTATTTT. It yields the protein CASSLVWDGIPGGTQYF.